This T cell receptor beta chain derives from a study of naive and memory T cell subsets. Findings of the study overall: The RNA method is potentially sensitive to activation and differentiation changes.

TCR cDNA received a 3' ligated oligonucleotide that carried a UMI. RNA was extracted from more than 2 ml of whole blood of healthy adults. Input was roughly 1 to 1000 ng of DNase-treated total RNA without cell sorting. Concerning this clonotype: Its antigen is not known.

Four PCR rounds used nested alpha and beta constant region primers plus the SP2 primer. Reverse transcription of blood and skin TCR RNA was primed at alpha and beta constant regions. TCRdb recomputed calls from the 5' RACE reads with MiXCR, one row per CDR3 protein. This sample has about 56,000 distinct CDR3 sequences, with about 7.1% found just once. The TCR sequence derives from a female donor in good health.

This chain's CDR3 is CASSSRTGGYIQYF. CDR3 bases: TGTGCCAGCAGCTCAAGGACAGGGGGCTACATTCAGTACTTC. The rearrangement joins TRBV7-2 to TRBJ2-4; 11 bases agree with TRBD1. This CDR3 is 14 amino acids long. Germline V CDR1 and CDR2: SGHTA, FQGNSA. V lost 4 bases to trimming and J lost 8 bases; unmatched junction nucleotides: 4.